The present T cell receptor (beta chain) was sequenced within a study of blood T cell repertoires in COVID-19. Membership in each cohort depended on participant-reported clinical history. Original processing notes: Cell counts per sample came from amplifying reference gene primers. Produced via immunoSEQ multiplex PCR; TCRdb's table is partial and in-frame only. V, J and clone size were drawn from that table, and D and trimming were deduced from the DNA. The sample comprises 250,000 to 300,000 clones, 70% to 90% of which are singletons, and 1.9% rests with the top ten. The sequencing input was PBMCs or T cells enriched from blood (not recorded which). The sequence came from a woman between 45 and 65 years old who had recovered from COVID-19.

The CDR3 DNA is TGTGCCAGCAGCCCCGCCGGGACAGGGTTCGAGCAGTACTTC. The encoded protein is CASSPAGTGFEQYF. The V call is TRBV7-9, the J call TRBJ2-7, with 9 nucleotides matching TRBD1. The germline V gene encodes CDR1 SEHNR and CDR2 FQNEAQ (reference sequence). The CDR3 is made up of 14 amino acids. J gave up 6 bases and V 5 bases, and 8 bases lay outside the gene matches.